This TCR beta chain appears in the sequencing data of a study of chemoradiotherapy in HPV16-positive cancers. Study-level results: Candidate HPV-specific clones and E7-related TCR motifs grew in tumor during treatment. The functional HPV-specific definition rests on just two HPV16-positive patients. Better recurrence-free survival went with HPV-responsive T-cell expansion in HPV16-positive patients.

V was shortened by 3 bases and J by 5 bases, with 20 bases between the two germline ends. The germline V gene encodes CDR1 LNHDA and CDR2 SQIVND (reference sequence). The CDR3 covers 16 residues. To note about this clone: The target antigen is unknown.

The method was immunoSEQ multiplex PCR; TCRdb's version includes in-frame clones alone and lacks a portion of them. The profile shows tens of thousands of clones, 70% to 90% of them singletons. Samples were taken several times over chemoradiotherapy. The V and J genes are TRBV19 and TRBJ2-7, with TRBD2 as a possible D gene (6 bases). The clonotype was recovered from a human donor with HPV-associated anogenital cancer. This specimen consisted of blood, obtained from a patient who underwent chemoradiotherapy. The CDR3 DNA reads as TGTGCCAGTAGTATGGGGCCGGGACTTCCTCAAAACGAGCAGTACTTC. It codes for CASSMGPGLPQNEQYF.